The source of this T cell receptor beta chain is a study of long-term antiretroviral therapy in people with HIV. With 2 bases removed from V and 9 bases from J, the gap between germline ends came to 11 bases. This CDR3 comprises 14 residues. CDR1 is KGHSH and CDR2 is LQKENI in the germline V gene. Sequencing relied on immunoSEQ assay v3.0, run at survey level. Clones were sequenced by immunoSEQ multiplex PCR, and TCRdb holds only the in-frame ones, with some missing. The sample includes some 25,000 clones, more than 65% of them seen just once. J is TRBJ1-6 and V is TRBV18, with a tentative D call TRBD1 (5 bases). Sequenced material: unsorted PBMCs, taken 1.1 years before starting antiretroviral therapy. This clonotype was obtained from a woman aged 25 to 45 with HIV. This chain's CDR3 is CASSPWGDFSPLHF. The CDR3 coding sequence is TGTGCCAGCTCACCATGGGGGGACTTTTCACCCCTCCACTTT.